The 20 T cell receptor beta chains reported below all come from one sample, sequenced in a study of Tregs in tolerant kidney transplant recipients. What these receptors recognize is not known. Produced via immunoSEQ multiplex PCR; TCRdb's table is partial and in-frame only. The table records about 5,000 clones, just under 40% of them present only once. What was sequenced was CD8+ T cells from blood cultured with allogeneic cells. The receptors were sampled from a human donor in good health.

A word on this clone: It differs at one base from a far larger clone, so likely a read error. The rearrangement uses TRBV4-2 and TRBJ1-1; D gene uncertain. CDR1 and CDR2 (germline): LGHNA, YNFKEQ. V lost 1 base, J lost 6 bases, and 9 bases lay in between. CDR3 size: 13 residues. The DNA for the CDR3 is TGTGCCAGCAGCCAAGCGTTGGGCCCTGAAGCTTTCTTT. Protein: CASSQALGPEAFF.

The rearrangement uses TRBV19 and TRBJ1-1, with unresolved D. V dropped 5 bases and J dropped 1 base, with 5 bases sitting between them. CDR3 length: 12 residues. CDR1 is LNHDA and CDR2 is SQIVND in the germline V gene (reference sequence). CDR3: CASSWGNTEAFF. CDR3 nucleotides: TGTGCCAGTAGTTGGGGGAACACTGAAGCTTTCTTT.

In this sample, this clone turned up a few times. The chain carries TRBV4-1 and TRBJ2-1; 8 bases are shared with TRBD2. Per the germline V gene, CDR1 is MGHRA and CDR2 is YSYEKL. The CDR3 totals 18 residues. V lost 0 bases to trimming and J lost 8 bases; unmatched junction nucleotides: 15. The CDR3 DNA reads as TGCGCCAGCAGCCAAGATTCCCCCCGCGGGAGGCTCATGGATGAGCAGTTCTTC. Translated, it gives CASSQDSPRGRLMDEQFF.

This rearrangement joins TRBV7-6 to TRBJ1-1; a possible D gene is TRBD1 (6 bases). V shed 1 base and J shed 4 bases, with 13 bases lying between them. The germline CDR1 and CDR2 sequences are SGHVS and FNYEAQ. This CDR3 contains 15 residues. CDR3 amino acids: CASSLVPGASTEAFF. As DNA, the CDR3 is TGTGCCAGCAGCTTAGTTCCGGGGGCGAGCACTGAAGCTTTCTTT. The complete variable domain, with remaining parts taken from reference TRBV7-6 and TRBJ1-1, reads GAGVSQSPRYKVTKRGQDVALRCDPISGHVSLYWYRQALGQGPEFLTYFNYEAQQDKSGLPNDRFSAERPEGSISTLTIQRTEQRDSAMYRCASSLVPGASTEAFFGQGTRLTVV.

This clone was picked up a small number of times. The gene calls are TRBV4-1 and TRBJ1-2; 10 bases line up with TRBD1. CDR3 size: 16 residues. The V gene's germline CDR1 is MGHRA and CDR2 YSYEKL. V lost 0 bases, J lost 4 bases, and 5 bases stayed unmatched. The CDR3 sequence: CASSQDGGDRGYGYTF. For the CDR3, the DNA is TGCGCCAGCAGCCAAGACGGTGGGGACAGGGGCTATGGCTACACCTTC.

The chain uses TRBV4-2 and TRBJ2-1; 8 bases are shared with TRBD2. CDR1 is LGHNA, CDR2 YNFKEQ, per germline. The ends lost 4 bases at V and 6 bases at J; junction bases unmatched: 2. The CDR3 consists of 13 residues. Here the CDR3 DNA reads TGTGCCAGCAGCCTAGGACTAGCCAATGAGCAGTTCTTC. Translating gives CASSLGLANEQFF.

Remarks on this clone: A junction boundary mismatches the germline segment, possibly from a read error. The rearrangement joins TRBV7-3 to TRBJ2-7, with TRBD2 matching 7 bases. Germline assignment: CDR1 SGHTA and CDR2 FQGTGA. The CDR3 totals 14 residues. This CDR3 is CASSQGLGVYEQYF. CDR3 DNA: TGCGCCAGCAGCCAAGGACTAGGGGTCTACGAGCAGTACTTC.

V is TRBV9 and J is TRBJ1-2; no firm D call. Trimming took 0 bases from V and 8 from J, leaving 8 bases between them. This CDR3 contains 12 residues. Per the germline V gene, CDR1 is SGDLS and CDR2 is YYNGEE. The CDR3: CASSVGTYGYTF. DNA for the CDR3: TGTGCCAGCAGCGTAGGGACGTACGGCTACACCTTC.

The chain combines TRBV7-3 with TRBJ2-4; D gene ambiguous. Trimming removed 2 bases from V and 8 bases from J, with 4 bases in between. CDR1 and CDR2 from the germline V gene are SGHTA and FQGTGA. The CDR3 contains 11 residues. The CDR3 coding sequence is TGTGCCAGCAGCTTAGTCCACATTCAGTACTTC. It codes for CASSLVHIQYF.

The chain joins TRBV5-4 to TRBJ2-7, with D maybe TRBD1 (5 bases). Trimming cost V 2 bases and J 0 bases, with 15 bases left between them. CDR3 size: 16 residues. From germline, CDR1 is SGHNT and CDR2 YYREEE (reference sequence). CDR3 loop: CASSFGTRQSSYEQYF. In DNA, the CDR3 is TGTGCCAGCAGCTTTGGTACGCGACAGAGCTCCTACGAGCAGTACTTC. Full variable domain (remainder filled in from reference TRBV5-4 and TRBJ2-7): ETGVTQSPTHLIKTRGQQVTLRCSSQSGHNTVSWYQQALGQGPQFIFQYYREEENGRGNFPPRFSGLQFPNYSSELNVNALELDDSALYLCASSFGTRQSSYEQYFGPGTRLTVT.

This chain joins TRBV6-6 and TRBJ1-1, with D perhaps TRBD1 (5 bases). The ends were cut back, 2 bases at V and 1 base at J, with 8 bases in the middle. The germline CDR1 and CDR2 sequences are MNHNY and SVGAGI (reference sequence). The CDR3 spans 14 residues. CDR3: CASSYGAGNTEAFF. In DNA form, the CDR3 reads TGTGCCAGCAGTTACGGGGCCGGGAACACTGAAGCTTTCTTT.

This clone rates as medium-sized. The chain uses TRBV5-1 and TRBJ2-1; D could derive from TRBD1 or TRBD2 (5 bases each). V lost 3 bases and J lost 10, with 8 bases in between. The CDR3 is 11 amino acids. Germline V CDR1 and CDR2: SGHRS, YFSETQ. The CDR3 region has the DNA TGCGCCAGCAGCTCGGGGCGAGAGCAGTTCTTC. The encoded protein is CASSSGREQFF.

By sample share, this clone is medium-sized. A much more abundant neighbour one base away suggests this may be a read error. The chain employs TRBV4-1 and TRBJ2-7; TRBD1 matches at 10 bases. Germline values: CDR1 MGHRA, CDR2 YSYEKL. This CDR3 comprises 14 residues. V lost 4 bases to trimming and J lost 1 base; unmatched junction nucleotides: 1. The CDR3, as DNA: TGCGCCAGCAGCCCGGGACAGGGGTCCTACGAGCAGTACTTC. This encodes CASSPGQGSYEQYF.

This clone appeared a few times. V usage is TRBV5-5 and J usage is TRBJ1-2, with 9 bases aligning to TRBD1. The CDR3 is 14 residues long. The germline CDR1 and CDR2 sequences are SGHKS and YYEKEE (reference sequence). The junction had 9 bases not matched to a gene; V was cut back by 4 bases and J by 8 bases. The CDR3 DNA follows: TGTGCCAGCAGCGGTGGGACAGGGATAAACGGCTACACCTTC. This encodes CASSGGTGINGYTF. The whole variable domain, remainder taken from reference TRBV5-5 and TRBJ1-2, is DAGVTQSPTHLIKTRGQQVTLRCSPISGHKSVSWYQQVLGQGPQFIFQYYEKEERGRGNFPDRFSARQFPNYSSELNVNALLLGDSALYLCASSGGTGINGYTFGSGTRLTVV.

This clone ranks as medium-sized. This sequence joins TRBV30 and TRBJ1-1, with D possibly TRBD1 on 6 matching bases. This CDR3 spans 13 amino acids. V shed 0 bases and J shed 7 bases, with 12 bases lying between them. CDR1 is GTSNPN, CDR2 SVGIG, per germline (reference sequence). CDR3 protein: CAWSVDSGVEAFF. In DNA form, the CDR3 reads TGTGCCTGGAGTGTGGATTCAGGGGTTGAAGCTTTCTTT.

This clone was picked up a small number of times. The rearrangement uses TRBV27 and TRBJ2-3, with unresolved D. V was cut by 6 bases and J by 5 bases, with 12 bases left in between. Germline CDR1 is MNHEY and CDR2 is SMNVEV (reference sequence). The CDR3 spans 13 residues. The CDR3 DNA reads TGTGCCAGCAGCCACGGACCTTTAGATACGCAGTATTTT. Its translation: CASSHGPLDTQYF.

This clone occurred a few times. The CDR3 DNA is TGTGCCAGCAGTCCAGGAAGGGGTACCGGGGAGCTGTTTTTT. It translates to CASSPGRGTGELFF. The gene calls are TRBV6-1 and TRBJ2-2, with TRBD1 as a possible D gene (5 bases). The germline V gene has CDR1 MNHNS and CDR2 SASEGT. This CDR3 is 14 amino acids long. V shed 5 bases and J shed 5 bases, with 12 bases lying between them.

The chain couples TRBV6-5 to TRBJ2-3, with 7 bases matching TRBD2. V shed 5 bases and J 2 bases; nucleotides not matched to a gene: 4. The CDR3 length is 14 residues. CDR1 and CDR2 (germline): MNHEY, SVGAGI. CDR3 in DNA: TGTGCCAGCAGTACTAGCGCCCACACAGATACGCAGTATTTT. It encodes CASSTSAHTDTQYF.

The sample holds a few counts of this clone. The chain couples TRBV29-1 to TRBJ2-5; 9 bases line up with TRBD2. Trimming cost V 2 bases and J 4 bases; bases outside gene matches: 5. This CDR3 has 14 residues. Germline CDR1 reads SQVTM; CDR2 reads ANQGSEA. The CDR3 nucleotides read TGCAGCGTTGAAATTAGCGGGGGCCCAGAGACCCAGTACTTC. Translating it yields CSVEISGGPETQYF.

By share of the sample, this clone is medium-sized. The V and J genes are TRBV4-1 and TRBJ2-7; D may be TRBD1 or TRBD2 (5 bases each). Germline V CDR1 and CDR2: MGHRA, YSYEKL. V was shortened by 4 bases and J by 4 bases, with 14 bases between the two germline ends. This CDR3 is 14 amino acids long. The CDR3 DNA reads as TGCGCCAGCAGCCCCGGGACCGAGCAATACGAGCAGTACTTC. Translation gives CASSPGTEQYEQYF.